This passage covers 26 T cell receptor beta chains from one sample sequenced in a study of metastatic and nonmetastatic thyroid tumors. No patient had received any treatment before thyroid surgery. Using MiXCR, TCRdb reanalyzed the PCR reads. The sample carries about 10,000 clones, 32% recorded once. The sample taken for sequencing was tumor tissue. The source is a female donor with papillary thyroid cancer or a benign thyroid nodule (not recorded which). Some clones in this sample may be carry-over from other donors' samples.

The chain carries TRBV28 and TRBJ1-1, with D possibly being TRBD1 (5 bases). The germline V gene has CDR1 MDHEN and CDR2 SYDVKM. Trimming cost V 3 bases and J 0 bases, with 11 bases left between them. CDR3 length: 15 amino acids. The CDR3 DNA reads as TGTGCCAGCAGTTTGGGCGGACACATGAACACTGAAGCTTTCTTT. Protein product: CASSLGGHMNTEAFF.

This clone showed up just a few times. The chain carries TRBV20-1 and TRBJ2-3; D gene uncertain. The V gene's germline CDR1 is DFQATT and CDR2 SNEGSKA (reference sequence). The CDR3 covers 12 residues. The V gene lost 0 bases and the J gene lost 9 bases, with 10 bases spanning the gap. CDR3 protein: CSAREDTQTQYF. Here the CDR3 DNA reads TGCAGTGCTAGAGAGGATACCCAGACGCAGTATTTT.

This clone was detected only a few times. The chain combines TRBV24-1 with TRBJ2-1; D gene uncertain. V lost 5 bases, J lost 7 bases, and 14 bases lay in between. This CDR3 has 14 residues. Germline CDR1 reads KGHDR; CDR2 reads SFDVKD. The CDR3 nucleotides read TGTGCCACCAGTGGAGGTTTCCTACAGAATGAGCAGTTCTTC. Translated, it gives CATSGGFLQNEQFF.

In this sample, this clone turned up a few times. CDR3 DNA sequence: TGTGCCAGCAGTTACTCCCGTAGGACGGGTAGGGCCGCCTACGAGCAGTACTTC. Translated, it gives CASSYSRRTGRAAYEQYF. The J gene is TRBJ2-7, the V gene TRBV6-5; D is unresolved. This CDR3 has 18 residues. CDR1 is MNHEY and CDR2 is SVGAGI in the germline V gene. Trimming shortened V by 0 bases and J by 2 bases, and 20 bases separated the two germline ends.

By proportion, this clone is medium-sized (0.01 to 0.1%). This CDR3 reads CASGEGQDTQYF. The CDR3 coding sequence is TGTGCCAGCGGGGAGGGGCAAGATACGCAGTATTTT. The chain joins TRBV9 to TRBJ2-3; TRBD2 matches 7 bases. Trimming took 7 bases from V and 5 from J; bases not matched to a gene: 4. The CDR3 has 12 amino acids. CDR1 and CDR2 from the germline V gene are SGDLS and YYNGEE.

This clone has only a few counts. The chain carries TRBV27 and TRBJ2-7; D may be TRBD2 (6 bases). V was pared by 3 bases and J by 5 bases, with 8 bases between. Germline V lookup: CDR1 MNHEY, CDR2 SMNVEV (reference sequence). This CDR3 region has 12 residues. Written as DNA, the CDR3 is TGTGCCAGCAGTTTGGGGGGAGACGAGCAGTACTTC. Protein product: CASSLGGDEQYF.

V gene TRBV4-3 combines with J gene TRBJ2-1; the D is unclear. The V gene lost 1 base and the J gene lost 4 bases, with 11 bases spanning the gap. Germline assignment: CDR1 LGHNA and CDR2 YSLEER. There are 15 residues in the CDR3. The CDR3 protein is CASSQGRRGYNEQFF. The CDR3 DNA is TGCGCCAGCAGCCAAGGGAGACGAGGATACAATGAGCAGTTCTTC.

By proportion, this clone is medium-sized. This chain connects TRBV6-2 or TRBV6-3 to TRBJ2-7; no clear D. CDR3 length: 11 amino acids. CDR1 is MNHEY and CDR2 is SVGEGT in the germline V gene. V dropped 4 bases and J dropped 3 bases, with 4 bases sitting between them. The CDR3 region has the DNA TGTGCCAGCAGTTGGGGCTACGAGCAGTACTTC. It specifies CASSWGYEQYF.

The chain is built from TRBV20-1 and TRBJ1-5; D is perhaps TRBD1 (6 bases). This CDR3 comprises 17 residues. Germline V lookup: CDR1 DFQATT, CDR2 SNEGSKA (reference sequence). The V end was cut by 0 bases, the J end by 5 bases, with 20 bases between. The DNA for the CDR3 is TGCAGTGCTAGAGATGAGGCAGGGGATAGTGCGGATCAGCCCCAGCATTTT. The encoded protein is CSARDEAGDSADQPQHF.

The chain carries TRBV4-3 and TRBJ1-2; D is ambiguous. CDR1 is LGHNA and CDR2 is YSLEER in the germline V gene. This CDR3 spans 16 amino acids. V was clipped by 0 bases and J by 6 bases, with 17 bases between them. CDR3 nucleotides: TGCGCCAGCAGCCAAGATAGGCAGGTGCCTCGAAATGGCTACACCTTC. This sequence encodes CASSQDRQVPRNGYTF.

CDR3 sequence: CATSDRTSGGAGELFF. CDR3 in DNA: TGTGCCACCAGTGATCGGACTAGCGGGGGTGCCGGGGAGCTGTTTTTT. This rearrangement joins TRBV24-1 to TRBJ2-2; 13 bases agree with TRBD2. Per germline, CDR1 KGHDR and CDR2 SFDVKD. This CDR3 is built from 16 residues. The J segment lost 6 bases and the V segment lost 3 bases, leaving 3 bases of the junction unmatched.

This clone is large. The J gene is TRBJ2-7, the V gene TRBV28, with TRBD1 as a possible D gene (5 bases). The CDR3 contains 15 residues. The germline CDR1 and CDR2 sequences are MDHEN and SYDVKM. Trimming cost V 6 bases and J 3 bases, with 18 bases left between them. Written as DNA, the CDR3 is TGTGCCAGCAGAACTCAGGGTCCGCCCTACTACGAGCAGTACTTC. Protein product: CASRTQGPPYYEQYF.

The sample holds a few counts of this clone. A read error may produce the germline difference seen at one junction end. J is TRBJ2-1 and V is TRBV28; tentative D call: TRBD2 (5 bases). The CDR3 sequence is 13 residues long. Germline V CDR1 and CDR2: MDHEN, SYDVKM. CDR3 protein: CASSTEAVDEQLF. As DNA, the CDR3 is TGTGCCAGCAGTACTGAAGCGGTCGATGAGCAGCTCTTC.

By frequency in the sample, this clone is medium-sized. The chain has TRBV19 and TRBJ2-7; D perhaps matches TRBD1 (7 bases). CDR3 length: 15 amino acids. Germline V gives CDR1 LNHDA, CDR2 SQIVND (reference sequence). V lost 6 bases and J 4 bases, leaving 19 bases between the germline ends. CDR3 sequence (DNA): TGTGCCAGTAGACTCGCGGGGACAGCCGGTTACGAGCAGTACTTC. Amino acids: CASRLAGTAGYEQYF.

This clone was recorded a few times. The chain uses TRBV6-1 and TRBJ2-3; D ambiguous. The ends were cut back, 2 bases at V and 0 bases at J, with 15 bases in the middle. This CDR3 spans 17 amino acids. CDR1 is MNHNS and CDR2 is SASEGT in the germline V gene. CDR3 DNA sequence: TGTGCCAGCAGTGAACCGCCGACGGGTCCTAGCACAGATACGCAGTATTTT. The encoded protein is CASSEPPTGPSTDTQYF.

This clone was counted a few times. The genes are TRBV27 and TRBJ2-1; 8 bases align to TRBD2. The CDR3 is 15 amino acids. Germline assignment: CDR1 MNHEY and CDR2 SMNVEV (reference sequence). V trimming: 5 bases; J trimming: 6 bases; junction bases outside the gene matches: 9. The chain's CDR3 is CASSQGSGGSNEQFF. CDR3 DNA: TGTGCCAGCAGTCAGGGGAGCGGGGGAAGCAATGAGCAGTTCTTC.

This clone was seen a handful of times. The J gene is TRBJ1-2, the V gene TRBV4-3; D remains ambiguous. V gave up 1 base and J gave up 7 bases, with 16 bases separating them. The CDR3 is 15 amino acids. CDR1 and CDR2 from the germline V gene are LGHNA and YSLEER. The CDR3 DNA sequence: TGCGCCAGCAGCCAAGGTTTCGCAGGCGGTGGTGGCTACACCTTC. Translated, it gives CASSQGFAGGGGYTF.

This chain connects TRBV11-2 to TRBJ2-7; D is unclear. The germline gives CDR1 SGHAT, CDR2 FQNNGV. The V gene lost 1 base and the J gene lost 6 bases, with 10 bases spanning the gap. The CDR3 length is 13 residues. The CDR3 reads CASSLVGLVEQYF. The CDR3 nucleotides are TGTGCCAGCAGCTTAGTGGGGTTGGTCGAGCAGTACTTC.

The chain recombines TRBV10-2 with TRBJ2-7; tentatively, D is TRBD2 (6 bases). The CDR3 has 13 residues. Germline V gene lookup returns CDR1 WSHSY and CDR2 SAAADI. V lost 6 bases and J 9 bases, leaving 18 bases between the germline ends. CDR3 coding DNA: TGCGCCAGCAGGCCGGGACTCCAGTCGGGGCAGTACTTC. Its translation is CASRPGLQSGQYF.

By sample share, this clone is medium-sized (0.01 to 0.1%). The chain combines TRBV28 with TRBJ1-1; 7 positions match TRBD1. The germline V gene has CDR1 MDHEN and CDR2 SYDVKM. This CDR3 spans 14 amino acids. V lost 6 bases to trimming and J lost 1 base; unmatched junction nucleotides: 5. CDR3 amino acids: CASSRTGKNTEAFF. The DNA for the CDR3 is TGTGCCAGCAGCCGGACAGGAAAGAACACTGAAGCTTTCTTT.

The J gene is TRBJ1-2, the V gene TRBV7-9; 8 bases match TRBD1. In germline, CDR1 is SEHNR, CDR2 FQNEAQ (reference sequence). There are 14 residues in the CDR3. The V gene end was trimmed by 5 bases and the J gene end by 8 bases; junction bases not matched to a gene: 10. The CDR3 nucleotides are TGTGCCAGCAGCACAAAGACAGGGGATAGAGGCTACACCTTC. Its protein product is CASSTKTGDRGYTF.

The chain carries TRBV2 and TRBJ2-7, with 8 positions matching TRBD2. V was clipped by 1 base and J by 0 bases; unmatched bases: 2. CDR3 length: 15 amino acids. From germline, CDR1 is SNHLY and CDR2 FYNNEI. The CDR3 loop reads CASSEELADSYEQYF. The DNA of the CDR3 is TGTGCCAGCAGTGAAGAACTAGCGGACTCCTACGAGCAGTACTTC.

The chain links TRBV6-1 to TRBJ2-7, with 8 bases aligning to TRBD1. Germline V CDR1 and CDR2: MNHNS, SASEGT. The V and J ends lost 5 bases and 4 bases, in that order; junction bases with no gene match: 13. The CDR3 has 16 residues. CDR3 DNA sequence: TGTGCCAGCAGTAATACAGGGGGTATAAGCTTTTACGAGCAGTACTTC. Amino acid sequence: CASSNTGGISFYEQYF.

The chain is built from TRBV19 and TRBJ1-1; D is unclear. The V gene lost 7 bases and the J gene lost 0 bases, with 9 bases spanning the gap. This CDR3 comprises 13 residues. In germline, CDR1 is LNHDA, CDR2 SQIVND (reference sequence). This chain's CDR3 is CASIAKLNTEAFF. In DNA, the CDR3 is TGTGCCAGTATCGCAAAATTGAACACTGAAGCTTTCTTT.

The chain joins TRBV5-1 to TRBJ2-7; 10 nucleotides agree with TRBD1. The CDR3 is 15 residues long. Per the germline V gene, CDR1 is SGHRS and CDR2 is YFSETQ. J was trimmed by 2 bases and V by 0 bases; bases with no gene match: 2. In nucleotides, the CDR3 is TGCGCCAGCAGCTTGGAAGGGACAGGGGCCTACGAGCAGTACTTC. Protein: CASSLEGTGAYEQYF.

The chain carries TRBV4-1 and TRBJ2-5; no reliable D call. V lost 1 base and J 5 bases, leaving 8 bases between the germline ends. The CDR3 contains 13 residues. The V gene's germline CDR1 is MGHRA and CDR2 YSYEKL. The CDR3 DNA follows: TGCGCCAGCAGCCAAGGAGGACGCGAGACCCAGTACTTC. Protein sequence: CASSQGGRETQYF.